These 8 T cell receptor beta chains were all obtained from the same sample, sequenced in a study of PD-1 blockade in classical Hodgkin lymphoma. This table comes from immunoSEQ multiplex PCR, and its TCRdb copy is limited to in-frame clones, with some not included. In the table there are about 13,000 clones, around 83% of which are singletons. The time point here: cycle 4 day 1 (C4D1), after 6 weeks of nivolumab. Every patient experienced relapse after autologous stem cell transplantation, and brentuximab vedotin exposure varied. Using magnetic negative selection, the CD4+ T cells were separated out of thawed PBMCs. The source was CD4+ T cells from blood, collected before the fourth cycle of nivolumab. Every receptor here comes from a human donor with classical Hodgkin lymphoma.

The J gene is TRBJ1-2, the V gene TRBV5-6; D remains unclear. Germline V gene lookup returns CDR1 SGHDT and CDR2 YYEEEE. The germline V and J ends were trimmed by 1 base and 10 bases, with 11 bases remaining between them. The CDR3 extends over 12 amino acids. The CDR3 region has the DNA TGTGCCAGCAGCTTGAGTCAGGCGTACTACACCTTC. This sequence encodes CASSLSQAYYTF.

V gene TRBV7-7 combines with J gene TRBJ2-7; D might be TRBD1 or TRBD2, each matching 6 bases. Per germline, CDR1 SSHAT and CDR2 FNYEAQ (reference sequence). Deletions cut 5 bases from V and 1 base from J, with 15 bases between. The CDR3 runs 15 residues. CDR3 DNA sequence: TGTGCCAGCAGCCCCGGGGGCGACCGTTCCTACGAGCAGTACTTC. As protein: CASSPGGDRSYEQYF.

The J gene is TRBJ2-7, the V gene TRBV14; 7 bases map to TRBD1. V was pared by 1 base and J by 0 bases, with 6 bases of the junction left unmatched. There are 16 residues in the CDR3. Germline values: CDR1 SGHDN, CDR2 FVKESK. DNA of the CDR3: TGTGCCAGCAGCCAAGCATCGGCAGGGGGCTCCTACGAGCAGTACTTC. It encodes CASSQASAGGSYEQYF.

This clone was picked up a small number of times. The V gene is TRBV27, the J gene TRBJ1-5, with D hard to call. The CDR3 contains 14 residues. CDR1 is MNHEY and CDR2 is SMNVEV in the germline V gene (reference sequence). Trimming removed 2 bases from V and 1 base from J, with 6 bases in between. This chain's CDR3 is CASSLAGSNQPQHF. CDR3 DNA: TGTGCCAGCAGTTTAGCGGGGAGCAATCAGCCCCAGCATTTT.

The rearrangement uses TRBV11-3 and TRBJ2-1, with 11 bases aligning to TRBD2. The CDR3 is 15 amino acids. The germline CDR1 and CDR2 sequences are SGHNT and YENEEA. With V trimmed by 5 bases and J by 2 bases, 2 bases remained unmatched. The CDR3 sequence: CASSRSGGAYNEQFF. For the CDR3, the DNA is TGTGCCAGCAGCCGTAGCGGGGGGGCCTACAATGAGCAGTTCTTC. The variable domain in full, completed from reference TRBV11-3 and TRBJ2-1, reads EAGVVQSPRYKIIEKKQPVAFWCNPISGHNTLYWYLQNLGQGPELLIRYENEEAVDDSQLPKDRFSAERLKGVDSTLKIQPAELGDSAVYLCASSRSGGAYNEQFFGPGTRLTVL.

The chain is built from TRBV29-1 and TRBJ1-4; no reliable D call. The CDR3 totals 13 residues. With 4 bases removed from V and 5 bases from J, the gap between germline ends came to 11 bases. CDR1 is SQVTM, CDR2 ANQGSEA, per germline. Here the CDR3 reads CSVAWGDNEKLFF. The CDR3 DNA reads TGCAGCGTTGCTTGGGGAGACAATGAAAAACTGTTTTTT.

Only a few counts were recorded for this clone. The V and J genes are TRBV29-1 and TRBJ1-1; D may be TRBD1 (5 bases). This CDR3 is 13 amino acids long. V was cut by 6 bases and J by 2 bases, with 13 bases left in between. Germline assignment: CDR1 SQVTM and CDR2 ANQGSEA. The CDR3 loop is CSVSGGGNTEAFF. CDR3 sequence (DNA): TGCAGCGTGTCCGGGGGGGGAAACACTGAAGCTTTCTTT.

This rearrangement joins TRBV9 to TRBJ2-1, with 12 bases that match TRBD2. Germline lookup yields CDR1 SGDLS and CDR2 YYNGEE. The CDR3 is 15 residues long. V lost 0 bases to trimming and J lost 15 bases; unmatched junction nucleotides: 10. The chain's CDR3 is CASSVGILLAGGAFF. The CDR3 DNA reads TGTGCCAGCAGCGTAGGAATACTACTAGCGGGAGGTGCGTTCTTC.